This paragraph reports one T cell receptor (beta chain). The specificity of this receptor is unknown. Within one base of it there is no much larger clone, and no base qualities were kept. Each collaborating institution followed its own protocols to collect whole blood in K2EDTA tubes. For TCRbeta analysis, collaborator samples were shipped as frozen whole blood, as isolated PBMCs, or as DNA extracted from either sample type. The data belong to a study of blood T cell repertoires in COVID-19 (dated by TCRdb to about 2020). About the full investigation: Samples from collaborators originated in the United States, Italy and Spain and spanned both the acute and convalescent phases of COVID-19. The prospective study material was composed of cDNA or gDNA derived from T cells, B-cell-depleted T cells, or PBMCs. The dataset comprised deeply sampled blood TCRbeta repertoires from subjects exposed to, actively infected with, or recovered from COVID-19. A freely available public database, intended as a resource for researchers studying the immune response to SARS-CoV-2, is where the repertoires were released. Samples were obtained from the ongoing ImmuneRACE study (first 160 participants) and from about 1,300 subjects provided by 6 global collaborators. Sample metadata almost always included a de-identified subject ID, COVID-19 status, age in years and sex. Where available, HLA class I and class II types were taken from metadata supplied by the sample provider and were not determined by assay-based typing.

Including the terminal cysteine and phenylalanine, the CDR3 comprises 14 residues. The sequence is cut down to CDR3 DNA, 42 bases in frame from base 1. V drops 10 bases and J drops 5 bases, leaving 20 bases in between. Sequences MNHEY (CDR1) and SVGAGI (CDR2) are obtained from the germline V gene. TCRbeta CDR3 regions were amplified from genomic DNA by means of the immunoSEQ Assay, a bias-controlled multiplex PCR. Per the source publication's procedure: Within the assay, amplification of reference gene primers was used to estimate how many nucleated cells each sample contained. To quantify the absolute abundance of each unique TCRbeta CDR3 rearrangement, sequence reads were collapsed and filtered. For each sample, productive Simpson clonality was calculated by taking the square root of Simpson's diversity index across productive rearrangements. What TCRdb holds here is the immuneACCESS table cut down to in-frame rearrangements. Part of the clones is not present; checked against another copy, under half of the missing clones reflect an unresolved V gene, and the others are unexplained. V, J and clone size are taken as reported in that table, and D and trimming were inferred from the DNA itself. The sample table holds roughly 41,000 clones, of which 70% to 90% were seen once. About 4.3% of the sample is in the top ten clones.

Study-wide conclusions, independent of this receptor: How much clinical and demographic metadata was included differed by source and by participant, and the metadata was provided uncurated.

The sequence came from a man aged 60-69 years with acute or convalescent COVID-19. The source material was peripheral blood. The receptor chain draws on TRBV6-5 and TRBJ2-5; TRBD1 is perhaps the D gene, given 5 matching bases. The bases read TGTGCCACCAGCCCCAGACGGTCAGGGGAGACCCAGTACTTC. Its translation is CATSPRRSGETQYF.